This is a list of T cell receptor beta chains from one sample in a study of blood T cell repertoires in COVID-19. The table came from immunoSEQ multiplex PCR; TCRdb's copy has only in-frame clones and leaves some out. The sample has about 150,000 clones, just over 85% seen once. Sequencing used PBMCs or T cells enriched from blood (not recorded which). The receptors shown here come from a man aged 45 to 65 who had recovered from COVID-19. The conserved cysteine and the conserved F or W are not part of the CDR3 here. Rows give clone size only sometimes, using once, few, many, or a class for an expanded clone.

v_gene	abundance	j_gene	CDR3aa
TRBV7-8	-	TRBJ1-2	ASTIDRARAGYT
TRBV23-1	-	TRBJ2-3	ASRNRVGTDTQY
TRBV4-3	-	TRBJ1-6	ASSQDLPSNSPLH
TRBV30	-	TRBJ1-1	AWSVLSPTGQGRAF
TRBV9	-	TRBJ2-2	ASSVSSGRRTGELF
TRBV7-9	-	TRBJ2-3	ASSFTGFTDTQY
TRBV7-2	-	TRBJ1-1	ASRKGTSRTEAF
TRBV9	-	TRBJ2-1	ASSVVGATWDEQF
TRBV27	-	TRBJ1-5	ASSFGGAVVQPQH
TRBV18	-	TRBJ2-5	ASSPRTSGGPGETQY
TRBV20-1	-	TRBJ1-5	SASIGTPGDQPQH
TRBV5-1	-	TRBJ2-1	ASSLGSTSGSNEQF
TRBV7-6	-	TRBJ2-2	ASSLGLAGGPWTGELF
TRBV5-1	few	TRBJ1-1	ASSLVHTNTEAF
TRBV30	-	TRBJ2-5	AWSPPYVRAETQY
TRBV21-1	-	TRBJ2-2	ASSKFKLCTGRLTYTGELF
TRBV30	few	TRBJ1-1	AWGGGTEAF